Shown below are 10 T cell receptor beta chains from a single sample sequenced in a study of control samples from healthy donors and cancer patients (dated by TCRdb to 2019 to 2021). The method behind the library was the immunoSEQ multiplex PCR assay. As stored in TCRdb, this immuneACCESS dataset retains in-frame rearrangements with V and J assigned. A fraction of the clones does not appear; measured against another copy, unresolved V genes explain less than half of the discrepancy, and the remainder lacks a known reason. This sample holds 65,000 to 85,000 clones; 80% to 90% were observed only once. The leading ten clones occupy around 2.3% of the sample. Sequencing used PBMCs. Every receptor here comes from a woman aged 45-65 years with head and neck cancer.

The chain recombines TRBV2 with TRBJ2-7; no clear D. The germline V gene has CDR1 SNHLY and CDR2 FYNNEI. The ends were cut back, 6 bases at V and 4 bases at J, with 7 bases in the middle. CDR3 length: 11 amino acids. CDR3 in amino acids: CASSVLYEQYF. The CDR3 region has the DNA TGTGCCAGCAGCGTACTTTACGAGCAGTACTTC.

Concerning this clone: Mismatch with germline at one junction end may stem from a read error. This chain links TRBV6-6 with TRBJ2-3; D ambiguous. Germline V CDR1 and CDR2: MNHNY, SVGAGI (reference sequence). The CDR3 runs to 14 residues. The CDR3 protein is CASSHSDSTDTQYF. The CDR3 region has the DNA TGTGCCAGCAGTCACTCCGACAGCACAGATACGCAGTATTTT.

The genes are TRBV19 and TRBJ2-1; 10 bases line up with TRBD2. There are 17 residues in the CDR3. V was clipped by 3 bases and J by 3 bases; unmatched bases: 8. Germline V gene data show CDR1 as LNHDA and CDR2 as SQIVND (reference sequence). CDR3 DNA sequence: TGTGCCAGTAGTATCTCAAGCGGGGGGGCCCGCTACAATGAGCAGTTCTTC. It specifies CASSISSGGARYNEQFF.

The J gene is TRBJ2-6, the V gene TRBV5-6; TRBD1 matches at 9 bases. Losses at the gene ends were 2 bases for V and 1 base for J; bases not matched to a gene: 1. This CDR3 region has 16 residues. Germline V gene lookup returns CDR1 SGHDT and CDR2 YYEEEE. This CDR3 is CASSLQGASGANVLTF. Here the CDR3 DNA reads TGTGCCAGCAGCTTACAGGGGGCTTCTGGGGCCAACGTCCTGACTTTC. Drawing the rest from reference TRBV5-6 and TRBJ2-6, the complete variable domain is DAGVTQSPTHLIKTRGQQVTLRCSPKSGHDTVSWYQQALGQGPQFIFQYYEEEERQRGNFPDRFSGHQFPNYSSELNVNALLLGDSALYLCASSLQGASGANVLTFGAGSRLTVL.

The chain links TRBV5-6 to TRBJ2-7; 7 bases are shared with TRBD2. This CDR3 spans 12 amino acids. CDR1 is SGHDT and CDR2 is YYEEEE in the germline V gene. V lost 0 bases and J lost 9; bases outside the gene matches: 3. CDR3 loop: CASSLGGRGQYF. The CDR3 coding sequence is TGTGCCAGCAGCTTGGGAGGGAGGGGGCAGTACTTC.

J is TRBJ2-7 and V is TRBV5-1; 8 bases align to TRBD1. CDR1 is SGHRS, CDR2 YFSETQ, per germline. The CDR3 is made up of 14 amino acids. The junction had 7 bases not matched to a gene; V was cut back by 5 bases and J by 3 bases. The CDR3 DNA reads as TGCGCCAGCAGTGACACAGGACAGGGCTACGAGCAGTACTTC. Its translation: CASSDTGQGYEQYF.

The chain uses TRBV15 and TRBJ2-1, with 7 bases matching TRBD2. The CDR3 has 15 amino acids. Germline V gene data show CDR1 as LNHNV and CDR2 as YYDKDF (reference sequence). J gave up 3 bases and V 5 bases, and 7 bases lay outside the gene matches. The chain's CDR3 is CATSRDYSIYNEQFF. For the CDR3, the DNA is TGTGCCACCAGCCGGGACTACTCCATCTACAATGAGCAGTTCTTC.

This chain links TRBV7-9 with TRBJ1-1; 7 bases match TRBD1. The germline V gene encodes CDR1 SEHNR and CDR2 FQNEAQ (reference sequence). The CDR3 totals 14 residues. V lost 5 bases, J lost 1 base, and 4 bases stayed unmatched. CDR3 region: CASSIQGSNTEAFF. In DNA, the CDR3 is TGTGCCAGCAGCATACAGGGGTCGAACACTGAAGCTTTCTTT.

The chain combines TRBV2 with TRBJ1-1, with D unclear. In germline, CDR1 is SNHLY, CDR2 FYNNEI. Trimming left V 3 bases short and J 4 bases short, with 12 bases between. This CDR3 region has 14 residues. CDR3 DNA sequence: TGTGCCAGCAGTGACCAGGCGAGGTCCACTGAAGCTTTCTTT. Protein product: CASSDQARSTEAFF. Based on the CDR3 plus reference TRBV2 and TRBJ1-1, the full variable domain is EPEVTQTPSHQVTQMGQEVILRCVPISNHLYFYWYRQILGQKVEFLVSFYNNEISEKSEIFDDQFSVERPDGSNFTLKIRSTKLEDSAMYFCASSDQARSTEAFFGQGTRLTVV.

The V call is TRBV28, the J call TRBJ1-1, with no clear D. This CDR3 spans 14 amino acids. Trimming left V 5 bases short and J 1 base short, with 11 bases between. Germline V lookup: CDR1 MDHEN, CDR2 SYDVKM. CDR3 residues: CASSPTRQNTEAFF. DNA for the CDR3: TGTGCCAGCAGTCCAACCAGGCAGAACACTGAAGCTTTCTTT.